Presented here are 22 T cell receptor beta chains from one specimen sequenced in a study of control samples from healthy donors and cancer patients. Method: immunoSEQ multiplex PCR; TCRdb's copy keeps in-frame clones and lacks some. Here the sample table reports roughly 200,000 clones. Sequenced input: blood. The receptors were sampled from a woman between 25 and 40 years old in good health.

The chain uses TRBV5-4 and TRBJ1-3; D is perhaps TRBD1 (5 bases). Germline assignment: CDR1 SGHNT and CDR2 YYREEE (reference sequence). The V gene lost 6 bases and the J gene lost 4 bases, with 11 bases spanning the gap. This CDR3 has 13 amino acids. CDR3 sequence reads: CASTRDGGNTIYF. In DNA, the CDR3 is TGTGCCAGCACCCGGGACGGCGGAAACACCATATATTTT.

V usage is TRBV28 and J usage is TRBJ2-2, with 10 bases fitting TRBD1. Germline lookup yields CDR1 MDHEN and CDR2 SYDVKM. The CDR3 covers 16 residues. V shed 4 bases, J shed 4 bases, and the junction held 6 bases outside the gene matches. CDR3 region: CASSSPGQGTTGELFF. CDR3 bases: TGTGCCAGCAGTTCCCCGGGACAGGGGACCACCGGGGAGCTGTTTTTT. The variable domain in full, completed from reference TRBV28 and TRBJ2-2, reads DVKVTQSSRYLVKRTGEKVFLECVQDMDHENMFWYRQDPGLGLRLIYFSYDVKMKEKGDIPEGYSVSREKKERFSLILESASTNQTSMYLCASSSPGQGTTGELFFGEGSRLTVL.

V is TRBV7-2 and J is TRBJ1-3; 8 bases map to TRBD1. This CDR3 contains 16 residues. CDR1 and CDR2 (germline): SGHTA, FQGNSA. V was clipped by 3 bases and J by 0 bases; unmatched bases: 4. DNA of the CDR3: TGTGCCAGCAGCTTGGGACAGGTTAACTCTGGAAACACCATATATTTT. Its protein product is CASSLGQVNSGNTIYF.

V gene TRBV5-1 combines with J gene TRBJ2-7; maybe TRBD2 (6 bases). V was trimmed by 0 bases and J by 5 bases, leaving 12 bases between them. The CDR3 contains 14 residues. The germline V gene encodes CDR1 SGHRS and CDR2 YFSETQ. In nucleotides, the CDR3 is TGCGCCAGCAGCTTGGCCGGAGGGTTCGACGAGCAGTACTTC. This translates into CASSLAGGFDEQYF.

This chain joins TRBV20-1 and TRBJ1-6; D is unclear. Trimming cost V 3 bases and J 0 bases, with 9 bases left between them. The germline V gene has CDR1 DFQATT and CDR2 SNEGSKA (reference sequence). The CDR3 runs 15 residues. The DNA for the CDR3 is TGCAGTGCTAGTGGGAGGAGCTCCTATAATTCACCCCTCCACTTT. Translation gives CSASGRSSYNSPLHF.

The chain uses TRBV18 and TRBJ1-5; TRBD1 is a possible D gene (5 bases). Germline lookup yields CDR1 KGHSH and CDR2 LQKENI. Trimming stripped 3 bases from V and 7 bases from J, with 13 bases between. The CDR3 runs 14 residues. CDR3 amino acids: CASSPGVTKQPQHF. CDR3 bases: TGTGCCAGCTCACCGGGGGTTACAAAACAGCCCCAGCATTTT. The complete variable domain, with remaining parts taken from reference TRBV18 and TRBJ1-5, reads NAGVMQNPRHLVRRRGQEARLRCSPMKGHSHVYWYRQLPEEGLKFMVYLQKENIIDESGMPKERFSAEFPKEGPSILRIQQVVRGDSAAYFCASSPGVTKQPQHFGDGTRLSIL.

The V and J genes are TRBV15 and TRBJ2-2; a possible D gene is TRBD2 (6 bases). This CDR3 has 15 residues. V lost 0 bases, J lost 6 bases, and 11 bases lay in between. Germline V gene data show CDR1 as LNHNV and CDR2 as YYDKDF (reference sequence). CDR3 in amino acids: CATSRDRSGAGELFF. The CDR3 nucleotides are TGTGCCACCAGCAGAGATCGGTCGGGGGCCGGGGAGCTGTTTTTT.

The chain couples TRBV19 to TRBJ1-2, with 8 bases aligning to TRBD1. Trimming removed 4 bases from V and 0 bases from J; junction bases left unmatched: 4. CDR1 is LNHDA, CDR2 SQIVND, per germline (reference sequence). This CDR3 is 15 amino acids long. The CDR3 sequence is CASSTQQGANYGYTF. In DNA, the CDR3 is TGTGCCAGTAGTACCCAACAGGGGGCTAACTATGGCTACACCTTC.

The chain recombines TRBV2 with TRBJ1-2, with D perhaps TRBD1 (6 bases). The V end lost 5 bases, the J end lost 0 bases, and 10 bases lay between the germline ends. This CDR3 comprises 14 residues. Germline V gene data show CDR1 as SNHLY and CDR2 as FYNNEI. CDR3 amino acids: CASSRRQANYGYTF. The DNA for the CDR3 is TGTGCCAGCAGTAGGAGACAGGCTAACTATGGCTACACCTTC. The variable domain in full, with the rest retrieved from reference TRBV2 and TRBJ1-2, is EPEVTQTPSHQVTQMGQEVILRCVPISNHLYFYWYRQILGQKVEFLVSFYNNEISEKSEIFDDQFSVERPDGSNFTLKIRSTKLEDSAMYFCASSRRQANYGYTFGSGTRLTVV.

The gene calls are TRBV3-1 (or the pseudogene TRBV3-2) and TRBJ2-5; perhaps TRBD2 as D (6 bases). The CDR3 is 13 residues long. From germline, CDR1 is LGHDT and CDR2 YNNKEL (reference sequence). Deletions cut 4 bases from V and 12 bases from J, with 18 bases between. The CDR3 DNA reads as TGTGCCAGCAGCCGATTAGGATCTAGCGTAAAGTACTTC. Its protein product is CASSRLGSSVKYF.

This rearrangement joins TRBV2 to TRBJ1-4; the match to TRBD1 covers 12 bases. With 5 bases clipped from V and 7 bases from J, the junction kept 2 bases outside the gene matches. Germline V CDR1 and CDR2: SNHLY, FYNNEI. This CDR3 is 14 amino acids long. The CDR3: CASSWDRGREKLFF. The CDR3 region has the DNA TGTGCCAGCAGTTGGGACAGGGGGCGTGAAAAACTGTTTTTT.

V gene TRBV7-8 combines with J gene TRBJ2-3, with D maybe TRBD2 (7 bases). V lost 1 base and J lost 1, with 9 bases in between. This CDR3 has 15 residues. Looked up from germline, CDR1 is SGHVS and CDR2 is FQNEAQ. CDR3 residues: CASSLVGGRTDTQYF. Here the CDR3 DNA reads TGTGCCAGCAGCTTAGTCGGGGGGCGCACAGATACGCAGTATTTT. Full variable domain (rest looked up from reference TRBV7-8 and TRBJ2-3): GAGVSQSPRYKVAKRGQDVALRCDPISGHVSLFWYQQALGQGPEFLTYFQNEAQLDKSGLPSDRFFAERPEGSVSTLKIQRTQQEDSAVYLCASSLVGGRTDTQYFGPGTRLTVL.

This chain connects TRBV28 to TRBJ1-4; 10 nucleotides agree with TRBD1. CDR3 length: 15 residues. The trim removed 3 bases at V and 8 bases at J, leaving 6 bases unmatched. Looked up from germline, CDR1 is MDHEN and CDR2 is SYDVKM. CDR3 amino acids: CASSFGTGVKEKLFF. CDR3 DNA: TGTGCCAGCAGTTTTGGGACAGGGGTTAAGGAAAAACTGTTTTTT. The full variable domain, its missing parts supplied by reference TRBV28 and TRBJ1-4, is DVKVTQSSRYLVKRTGEKVFLECVQDMDHENMFWYRQDPGLGLRLIYFSYDVKMKEKGDIPEGYSVSREKKERFSLILESASTNQTSMYLCASSFGTGVKEKLFFGSGTQLSVL.

The chain is built from TRBV28 and TRBJ1-1; 9 nucleotides agree with TRBD1. The germline gives CDR1 MDHEN, CDR2 SYDVKM. There are 16 residues in the CDR3. Trimming at V came to 4 bases and at J to 1 base, leaving 7 bases not matched to a gene. The DNA for the CDR3 is TGTGCCAGCAGTTCCCGGGGACAGGGCAGGAACACTGAAGCTTTCTTT. Residues: CASSSRGQGRNTEAFF. The variable domain in full, completed from reference TRBV28 and TRBJ1-1, reads DVKVTQSSRYLVKRTGEKVFLECVQDMDHENMFWYRQDPGLGLRLIYFSYDVKMKEKGDIPEGYSVSREKKERFSLILESASTNQTSMYLCASSSRGQGRNTEAFFGQGTRLTVV.

The chain uses TRBV10-3 and TRBJ1-2, with 8 nucleotides matching TRBD1. Germline-derived CDR1 and CDR2 are ENHRY and SYGVKD. The CDR3 contains 13 residues. V dropped 10 bases and J dropped 4; count of bases not matched to a gene: 8. The DNA for the CDR3 is TGTGCCACTTGGGACAGGAAGGGCTATGGCTACACCTTC. As protein: CATWDRKGYGYTF.

This chain links TRBV6-2 or TRBV6-3 with TRBJ2-7; TRBD1 matches at 10 bases. The V gene end was trimmed by 4 bases and the J gene end by 5 bases; junction bases not matched to a gene: 8. This CDR3 comprises 15 residues. Germline lookup yields CDR1 MNHEY and CDR2 SVGEGT. The CDR3 nucleotides are TGTGCCAGCAGTTCCCGGGACAGGGGTGTCAACGAGCAGTACTTC. Translated, it gives CASSSRDRGVNEQYF.

The chain is built from TRBV5-1 and TRBJ1-6; 11 bases are a match to TRBD1. V gave up 4 bases and J gave up 7 bases; unmatched junction bases: 4. The CDR3 has 15 residues. Germline V gene data show CDR1 as SGHRS and CDR2 as YFSETQ. CDR3 protein: CASSNGQGANSPLHF. The CDR3 DNA follows: TGCGCCAGCAGCAACGGACAGGGGGCCAATTCACCCCTCCACTTT.

The chain combines TRBV5-3 with TRBJ1-4; possible D gene TRBD1, 5 bases. TRBV5-3 carries the ORF label, with uncertain function. V shed 0 bases and J shed 4 bases, with 10 bases lying between them. The CDR3 is made up of 15 amino acids. Written as DNA, the CDR3 is TGTGCCAGAAGCTTGGAGAGGGGAGGTAATGAAAAACTGTTTTTT. This sequence encodes CARSLERGGNEKLFF.

The chain recombines TRBV4-1 with TRBJ2-7, with 11 bases fitting TRBD2. The CDR3 totals 15 residues. Germline CDR1 reads MGHRA; CDR2 reads YSYEKL. The trim removed 5 bases at V and 1 base at J, leaving 4 bases unmatched. The CDR3 DNA sequence: TGCGCCAGCAGCTCGGGACTAGCGGTTTCCTACGAGCAGTACTTC. It encodes CASSSGLAVSYEQYF.

The rearrangement links TRBV6-5 to TRBJ1-2; D remains ambiguous. V was cut by 0 bases and J by 7 bases, with 15 bases left in between. The CDR3 has 15 amino acids. Germline loops: CDR1 MNHEY, CDR2 SVGAGI. The CDR3 loop reads CASSYSVSVPSGYTF. Written as DNA, the CDR3 is TGTGCCAGCAGTTACTCGGTCTCAGTCCCGTCTGGCTACACCTTC.

The rearrangement uses TRBV4-1 and TRBJ2-4; D remains unclear. This CDR3 spans 18 amino acids. V was pared by 4 bases and J by 1 base, with 20 bases between. Germline CDR1 is MGHRA and CDR2 is YSYEKL. CDR3 bases: TGCGCCAGCAGCCCCCCGCCTCTCGGAGCAACCGCCAAAAACATTCAGTACTTC. As protein: CASSPPPLGATAKNIQYF.

V gene TRBV14 combines with J gene TRBJ1-1; the D gene is possibly TRBD1 (5 bases). V dropped 5 bases and J dropped 5 bases, with 12 bases sitting between them. Germline V gene sequence: CDR1 SGHDN, CDR2 FVKESK. The CDR3 is 13 residues long. The CDR3 bases are TGTGCCAGCAGCTTCCAGGGAGGTACTGAAGCTTTCTTT. Amino acids: CASSFQGGTEAFF.